These 27 T cell receptor beta chains were sequenced from one sample in a study of blood T cell repertoires in COVID-19. Sequencing used immunoSEQ multiplex PCR; TCRdb keeps in-frame clones, though not all of them. Here the sample spans 150,000 to 200,000 clones, over 75% being singletons. The sequenced sample consisted of PBMCs or T cells enriched from blood (not recorded which). These receptors were taken from a human donor with acute COVID-19. The donor label of this sample is uncertain.

The gene calls are TRBV19 and TRBJ1-4; maybe TRBD1 (6 bases). The germline gives CDR1 LNHDA, CDR2 SQIVND (reference sequence). The CDR3 runs 11 residues. V was trimmed by 8 bases and J by 12 bases, leaving 13 bases between them. CDR3 nucleotide sequence: TGTGCCAGTGGACAGTTTTGGGAACTGTTTTTT. Its translation: CASGQFWELFF.

The chain links TRBV18 to TRBJ2-3, with D perhaps matching TRBD1 (7 bases). The germline gives CDR1 KGHSH, CDR2 LQKENI. This CDR3 is 15 amino acids long. V shed 3 bases and J shed 1 base, with 11 bases lying between them. The CDR3 sequence is CASSPSGQGTDTQYF. CDR3 bases: TGTGCCAGCTCACCTAGCGGACAGGGCACAGATACGCAGTATTTT.

This chain connects TRBV19 to TRBJ1-2, with a tentative D call TRBD1 (6 bases). There are 12 residues in the CDR3. CDR1 and CDR2 (germline): LNHDA, SQIVND (reference sequence). V was shortened by 5 bases and J by 4 bases, with 8 bases between the two germline ends. The CDR3 DNA is TGTGCCAGTAGTTCAGGGGTCTATGGCTACACCTTC. It encodes CASSSGVYGYTF.

The chain recombines TRBV19 with TRBJ2-1, with 8 bases identical to TRBD1. Trimming at V came to 6 bases and at J to 2 bases, leaving 3 bases not matched to a gene. Germline V gives CDR1 LNHDA, CDR2 SQIVND (reference sequence). The CDR3 is 14 residues long. CDR3 protein: CASSGQGPYNEQFF. CDR3 DNA: TGTGCCAGTAGCGGACAGGGACCCTACAATGAGCAGTTCTTC.

The chain links TRBV25-1 to TRBJ1-5, with D unresolved. This CDR3 region has 14 residues. Trimming removed 4 bases from V and 7 bases from J, with 14 bases in between. CDR1 is MGHDK and CDR2 is SYGVNS in the germline V gene. CDR3 loop: CASSGAGGKQPQHF. The DNA of the CDR3 is TGTGCCAGCAGTGGTGCAGGAGGGAAGCAGCCCCAGCATTTT.

The chain links TRBV7-2 to TRBJ1-2; 9 positions match TRBD1. This CDR3 is built from 13 residues. V trimming: 4 bases; J trimming: 8 bases; junction bases outside the gene matches: 5. Germline V gene lookup returns CDR1 SGHTA and CDR2 FQGNSA. The CDR3, as DNA: TGTGCCAGCAGCTCACAGGGGGCGCAAGGCTACACCTTC. Translation gives CASSSQGAQGYTF.

The chain has TRBV6-5 and TRBJ1-4; D is possibly TRBD1 (5 bases). The germline V and J ends were trimmed by 1 base and 3 bases, with 12 bases remaining between them. This CDR3 is built from 16 residues. The germline V gene encodes CDR1 MNHEY and CDR2 SVGAGI. The DNA for the CDR3 is TGTGCCAGCAGTTACTTACAAGGGGCGTCTAATGAAAAACTGTTTTTT. Its translation: CASSYLQGASNEKLFF.

V and J are TRBV19 and TRBJ2-5, with 10 bases lining up with TRBD2. The J segment lost 2 bases and the V segment lost 6 bases, leaving 9 bases of the junction unmatched. The CDR3 is 16 amino acids. Germline loops: CDR1 LNHDA, CDR2 SQIVND (reference sequence). CDR3 loop: CASSQTSGSGQETQYF. CDR3 in DNA: TGTGCCAGTAGCCAGACTAGCGGGTCGGGTCAAGAGACCCAGTACTTC.

This rearrangement joins TRBV19 to TRBJ2-1, with D maybe TRBD1 (6 bases). The CDR3 contains 16 residues. CDR1 LNHDA and CDR2 SQIVND come from the germline V gene (reference sequence). V was cut by 0 bases and J by 2 bases, with 11 bases left in between. The CDR3 loop reads CASSIEQGAPYNEQFF. The CDR3 DNA is TGTGCCAGTAGTATAGAACAGGGAGCACCCTACAATGAGCAGTTCTTC.

This sequence joins TRBV7-3 and TRBJ1-5; TRBD1 matches 11 bases. The CDR3 length is 17 residues. Germline CDR1 is SGHTA and CDR2 is FQGTGA. With V trimmed by 9 bases and J by 5 bases, 15 bases remained unmatched. CDR3 nucleotides: TGTGCCAGGGGACGGGACAGGGGGTTCTATCGAGATCAGCCCCAGCATTTT. This codes for CARGRDRGFYRDQPQHF.

This clone appeared a few times. The chain links TRBV10-3 to TRBJ1-1; possible D gene TRBD1, 5 bases. Between the trimmed V and J ends, which lost 0 bases and 1 base, there was a span of 6 bases. Germline V gives CDR1 ENHRY, CDR2 SYGVKD. The CDR3 contains 14 residues. In DNA, the CDR3 is TGTGCCATCAGTGAGTCAGGGGCGAACACTGAAGCTTTCTTT. Protein sequence: CAISESGANTEAFF.

This chain uses TRBV18 with TRBJ1-6; tentative D call: TRBD1 (6 bases). This CDR3 has 14 amino acids. V was pared by 2 bases and J by 9 bases, with 11 bases between. From germline, CDR1 is KGHSH and CDR2 LQKENI. The CDR3 DNA follows: TGTGCCAGCTCACCAGGACAGCCGATTTCACCCCTCCACTTT. This encodes CASSPGQPISPLHF.

The chain links TRBV7-8 to TRBJ1-1; no reliable D call. V was clipped by 2 bases and J by 7 bases, with 11 bases between them. From germline, CDR1 is SGHVS and CDR2 FQNEAQ. This CDR3 spans 13 amino acids. The CDR3 DNA reads as TGTGCCAGCAGCTTAAGGACTCAACGTGAAGCTTTCTTT. Its translation is CASSLRTQREAFF.

The chain joins TRBV30 to TRBJ2-7; no clear D gene. V lost 4 bases to trimming and J lost 3 bases, with 7 bases between them. The CDR3 has 11 residues. The V gene's germline CDR1 is GTSNPN and CDR2 SVGIG (reference sequence). Here the CDR3 DNA reads TGTGCCTGGAAGCGCAGCTACGAGCAGTACTTC. This encodes CAWKRSYEQYF.

J is TRBJ2-7 and V is TRBV7-3; perhaps TRBD1 as D (6 bases). The CDR3 is 14 amino acids. Germline CDR1 is SGHTA and CDR2 is FQGTGA. V dropped 4 bases and J dropped 2 bases, with 12 bases sitting between them. The CDR3 loop is CASSSQGSPYEQYF. In DNA form, the CDR3 reads TGTGCCAGCAGCTCACAGGGTAGCCCCTACGAGCAGTACTTC.

The chain joins TRBV7-2 to TRBJ1-3, with 9 bases fitting TRBD1. The CDR3 has 19 amino acids. The J segment lost 4 bases and the V segment lost 5 bases, leaving 18 bases of the junction unmatched. Germline V CDR1 and CDR2: SGHTA, FQGNSA. Here the CDR3 reads CASSPRTGEDGFKGNTIYF. CDR3 sequence (DNA): TGTGCCAGCAGCCCGAGGACAGGGGAGGATGGCTTTAAAGGAAACACCATATATTTT.

The chain carries TRBV6-5 and TRBJ1-3; D is possibly TRBD1 (5 bases). The V and J ends lost 0 bases and 7 bases respectively, with 7 bases between them. CDR3 length equals 13 residues. CDR1 MNHEY and CDR2 SVGAGI come from the germline V gene. CDR3: CASSYSGRNTIYF. The DNA for the CDR3 is TGTGCCAGCAGTTACTCGGGGCGGAACACCATATATTTT.

The chain has TRBV28 and TRBJ1-3; unclear D gene. V lost 2 bases and J lost 5, with 10 bases in between. There are 14 residues in the CDR3. The germline gives CDR1 MDHEN, CDR2 SYDVKM. The CDR3 is CASSLRQTRNTIYF. The CDR3 DNA reads TGTGCCAGCAGTTTAAGGCAAACTAGAAACACCATATATTTT.

V and J are TRBV27 and TRBJ2-5; 12 bases agree with TRBD2. This CDR3 region has 15 residues. The germline CDR1 and CDR2 sequences are MNHEY and SMNVEV (reference sequence). The J segment lost 2 bases and the V segment lost 6 bases, leaving 4 bases of the junction unmatched. The CDR3 here is CASRRLAGEQETQYF. CDR3 DNA: TGTGCCAGCAGACGACTAGCGGGGGAACAAGAGACCCAGTACTTC.

V usage is TRBV15 and J usage is TRBJ2-1; TRBD2 agrees at 11 bases. The V segment lost 4 bases and the J segment 8 bases; nucleotides outside the gene matches: 13. The CDR3 length is 17 residues. CDR1 and CDR2 from the germline V gene are LNHNV and YYDKDF (reference sequence). The CDR3 coding sequence is TGTGCCACCAGCATCGATCTAGCGGGGGGTTGGTTGGATGAGCAGTTCTTC. It translates to CATSIDLAGGWLDEQFF.

The rearrangement uses TRBV19 and TRBJ1-1; 7 bases align to TRBD1. The germline V gene encodes CDR1 LNHDA and CDR2 SQIVND (reference sequence). The CDR3 loop spans 17 amino acids. Trimming took 7 bases from V and 4 from J; bases not matched to a gene: 18. The CDR3 reads CASIPSSTGILGTEAFF. DNA of the CDR3: TGTGCCAGTATTCCCTCCTCGACAGGGATTCTCGGCACTGAAGCTTTCTTT.

The gene calls are TRBV7-2 and TRBJ2-5; 10 nucleotides align to TRBD2. V gave up 2 bases and J gave up 4 bases; unmatched junction bases: 4. Germline CDR1 SGHTA, CDR2 FQGNSA. This CDR3 region has 15 residues. The CDR3 protein is CASSLSSGGGETQYF. The DNA for the CDR3 is TGTGCCAGCAGCTTATCTAGCGGGGGTGGAGAGACCCAGTACTTC.

This clone appeared a single time. This sequence joins TRBV5-4 and TRBJ1-1, with D possibly TRBD1 on 5 matching bases. The germline gives CDR1 SGHNT, CDR2 YYREEE (reference sequence). The CDR3 extends over 14 amino acids. Trimming took 2 bases from V and 6 from J, leaving 14 bases between them. The CDR3 region has the DNA TGTGCCAGCAGCTTTGTTGACCCGGGGGCTGAAGCTTTCTTT. It codes for CASSFVDPGAEAFF.

The chain has TRBV19 and TRBJ1-6, with D possibly TRBD1 on 6 matching bases. Trimming stripped 6 bases from V and 9 bases from J, with 18 bases between. Looked up from germline, CDR1 is LNHDA and CDR2 is SQIVND (reference sequence). The CDR3 sequence is 15 residues long. The CDR3 coding sequence is TGTGCCAGTAGCCTCAAGCCGGGACATGTTTCACCCCTCCACTTT. This translates into CASSLKPGHVSPLHF.

Comments on this clone: Its ends do not fully match the called genes, so a read error is possible. This sequence joins TRBV2 and TRBJ1-2; no firm D call. Germline-derived CDR1 and CDR2 are SNHLY and FYNNEI. The CDR3 extends over 18 amino acids. In nucleotides, the CDR3 is TGTGCCGGCAGCGACGGGGATCCACGATCCGGAGACAACTATGGCTACACCTTC. Its translation is CAGSDGDPRSGDNYGYTF. Variable domain in full (rest from reference TRBV2 and TRBJ1-2): EPEVTQTPSHQVTQMGQEVILRCVPISNHLYFYWYRQILGQKVEFLVSFYNNEISEKSEIFDDQFSVERPDGSNFTLKIRSTKLEDSAMYFCAGSDGDPRSGDNYGYTFGSGTRLTVV.

The genes are TRBV4-1 and TRBJ1-6, with D tentatively TRBD1 (6 bases). V was cut by 3 bases and J by 0 bases, with 15 bases left in between. This CDR3 contains 18 residues. CDR1 and CDR2 (germline): MGHRA, YSYEKL. The CDR3 spells CASSQLTGLSSYNSPLHF. The DNA of the CDR3 is TGCGCCAGCAGCCAGCTGACAGGCCTCAGCTCCTATAATTCACCCCTCCACTTT.

The V call is TRBV5-1, the J call TRBJ2-7; 7 nucleotides align to TRBD1. The CDR3 sequence is 14 residues long. Germline assignment: CDR1 SGHRS and CDR2 YFSETQ. Unmatched junction bases numbered 3, after V lost 3 bases and J lost 0 bases. For the CDR3, the DNA is TGCGCCAGCAGCTGGGACAGTAACTCCTACGAGCAGTACTTC. This sequence encodes CASSWDSNSYEQYF. The variable domain in full, completed from reference TRBV5-1 and TRBJ2-7, reads KAGVTQTPRYLIKTRGQQVTLSCSPISGHRSVSWYQQTPGQGLQFLFEYFSETQRNKGNFPGRFSGRQFSNSRSEMNVSTLELGDSALYLCASSWDSNSYEQYFGPGTRLTVT.